These T cell receptor beta chains were read from a single sample in a study of blood T cells in healthy people across ages. In TCRdb, the 5' RACE reads were re-called with MiXCR into one record per CDR3 protein. Of about 1.5 million distinct CDR3 sequences in the sample, 40% to 45% were seen once. Material: blood. These receptors were obtained from a woman younger than 30 in good health. CDR3s include the opening cysteine and the closing phenylalanine or tryptophan. The order of the fields is D gene, V gene, J gene, clone size, CDR3 DNA, CDR3 protein. A D gene is named only where the DNA matches it firmly. Some rows mark clone size as missing; the rest say once, few, many or name a class of expanded clone.

-,TRBV6-4,TRBJ1-1,few,TGTGCCAGCAGTGACACCGACAACACTGAAGCTTTCTTT,CASSDTDNTEAFF
TRBD2,TRBV4-3,TRBJ2-1,-,TGCGCCAGCAGCCAGGAGAATAGCGGGAGCTCCTACAATGAGCAGTTCTTC,CASSQENSGSSYNEQFF
TRBD2,TRBV7-8,TRBJ2-3,-,TGCGCCAGCAGCTTAGGTGTCTTAATCGGGGGGGTTCGCACAGATACGCAGTATTTT,CASSLGVLIGGVRTDTQYF
-,TRBV20-1,TRBJ1-1,few,TGCAGTGCTAGAGAGGGTTGGATCCCGGGGGAAGCTTTCTTT,CSAREGWIPGEAFF
TRBD2,TRBV20-1,TRBJ2-2,-,TGCAGTGCCCCCGGTCCCGGGACTAGCGGGAGGAGTGGGACCGGGGAGCTGTTTTTT,CSAPGPGTSGRSGTGELFF
-,TRBV14,TRBJ1-6,few,TGTGCCAGCAGCCAAGTGTCCCGGACTTCACCCCTCCACTTT,CASSQVSRTSPLHF
TRBD2,TRBV4-2,TRBJ2-5,-,TGTGCCAGCAGCCAAGATGGACTAGCGGGAGTCGAGACCCAGTACTTC,CASSQDGLAGVETQYF
-,TRBV6-6,TRBJ1-2,few,TGTGCCAGCAGAACCGGGACGGAAGCTTATGGCTACACCTTC,CASRTGTEAYGYTF
TRBD1,TRBV10-3,TRBJ2-5,-,TGTGCCATCAGCTCGTATATCGGACAGGGCGGTGAGACCCAGTACTTC,CAISSYIGQGGETQYF
-,TRBV27,TRBJ1-6,few,TGTGCCAGCAGTCGAAGGGGCTCAAATTCACCCCTCCACTTT,CASSRRGSNSPLHF
-,TRBV6-2/TRBV6-3,TRBJ2-7,few,TGTGCCAGCAGTTACTCGAGGGTGACTGCCTACGAGCAGTACTTC,CASSYSRVTAYEQYF
-,TRBV19,TRBJ2-4,once,TGTGCCAGTAGTATTTTGTACAGGTCGAACATTCAGTACTTC,CASSILYRSNIQYF
-,TRBV9,TRBJ2-7,few,TGTGCCAGCAGCGCTGGCCCTAGCTCCTACAATGAGCAGTACTTC,CASSAGPSSYNEQYF
-,TRBV2,TRBJ2-4,few,TGTGCCAGTCAAACCGGGAATCGGCCGAACATTCAGTACTTC,CASQTGNRPNIQYF
-,TRBV5-1,TRBJ2-6,few,TGCGCCAGCAACCCTTCTGGGGCCAACGTCCTGACTTTC,CASNPSGANVLTF
TRBD1,TRBV20-1,TRBJ1-4,few,TGCAGTGCTGGAGGGGGACAGCTTAATGAAAAACTGTTTTTT,CSAGGGQLNEKLFF
-,TRBV12-3/TRBV12-4,TRBJ2-3,few,TGTGCCACGGGCACCCTCCCAGATACGCAGTATTTT,CATGTLPDTQYF
TRBD2,TRBV6-5,TRBJ2-7,once,TGTGCCAGCAGTTACGCCGGGGGGACGAACGAGCAGTACTTC,CASSYAGGTNEQYF
TRBD2,TRBV5-1,TRBJ2-1,few,TGCGCCAGCAGTTCTCCGGGACTAGCGGGAGCCAATGAGCAGTTCTTC,CASSSPGLAGANEQFF
TRBD1,TRBV27,TRBJ1-2,-,TGTGCCAGCAGTTTTGGGACAGGGAAGGGCTATGGCTACACCTTC,CASSFGTGKGYGYTF
-,TRBV6-5,TRBJ1-5,-,TGTGCCAGCGGGGGACGGGGCCAGCCCCAGCATTTT,CASGGRGQPQHF
-,TRBV20-1,TRBJ2-7,-,TGCAGTGCTAGTCCTACCGGGCCCTACAATGAGCAGTACTTC,CSASPTGPYNEQYF
-,TRBV27,TRBJ1-1,-,TGTGCCAGCAGTCCTTTGGGGCAGAACACTGAAGCTTTCTTT,CASSPLGQNTEAFF
-,TRBV27,TRBJ1-5,few,TGTGCCAGCAGCCCCTCCGGTCAGCCCCAGCATTTT,CASSPSGQPQHF
TRBD1,TRBV4-3,TRBJ1-2,few,TGCGCCAGCAGCCAAAACCGACAGGGGGCCTTTGGCTACACCTTC,CASSQNRQGAFGYTF
-,TRBV27,TRBJ2-5,-,TGTGCCAGCAGTCGTCTTAAGTGGGAGGTCCATGAGCAGTACTTC,CASSRLKWEVHEQYF
TRBD1,TRBV29-1,TRBJ2-7,many,TGCAGCGTCTCCGACAGGGTCTCCTACGAGCAGTACTTC,CSVSDRVSYEQYF
-,TRBV7-9,TRBJ1-1,-,TGTGCCAGCAGGGAATGGCAGACTGAAGCTTTCTTT,CASREWQTEAFF
TRBD2,TRBV14,TRBJ2-1,-,TGTGCCAGCAGCCCCTCCCGCCGGGTTTTAGCGGGAGTGGGAAATGAGCAGTTCTTC,CASSPSRRVLAGVGNEQFF
TRBD2,TRBV7-2,TRBJ2-5,-,TGTGCCAGCAGCTTCCAACGACTAGCGGGGAAAGAGACCCAGTACTTC,CASSFQRLAGKETQYF
-,TRBV7-9,TRBJ2-7,-,TGTGCCAGCAGACCCGCCCACTCCTACGAGCAGTACTTC,CASRPAHSYEQYF
-,TRBV3-1,TRBJ1-1,-,TGTGCCAGCAGTTTGGACATGTGGACGGCTGAAGCTTTCTTT,CASSLDMWTAEAFF
TRBD1,TRBV7-9,TRBJ1-1,-,TGTACCAGCAGCTTGGGGACAGTCGAAGCTTTCTTT,CTSSLGTVEAFF
-,TRBV9,TRBJ1-4,few,TGTGCCAGCAGCGCCGGGACGGTGGTAGGTGAAAAACTGTTTTTT,CASSAGTVVGEKLFF
-,TRBV6-6,TRBJ2-7,few,TGTGCCAGCTGGGGTTTGTCGGATTCGTCCTACGAGCAGTACTTC,CASWGLSDSSYEQYF
-,TRBV6-5,TRBJ2-3,few,TGTGCCAGCAGTTACCAGGGGGGGGATACGCAGTATTTT,CASSYQGGDTQYF
-,TRBV5-5,TRBJ1-1,-,TGTGCCAGCAGCTTGTATGCTGTTACGAACACTGAAGCTTTCTTT,CASSLYAVTNTEAFF
-,TRBV5-6,TRBJ2-1,-,TGTGCCAGCACCACGACCCGGGGTAGCGGTTACAATGAGCAGTTCTTC,CASTTTRGSGYNEQFF
TRBD1,TRBV10-3,TRBJ2-5,once,TGTGCCATCAGTGGGGACAGTCTGTACCGAGAGACCCAGTACTTC,CAISGDSLYRETQYF
-,TRBV6-2/TRBV6-3,TRBJ1-1,-,TGTGCCAGCGGCGAGGGGAACACTGAAGCTTTCTTT,CASGEGNTEAFF
-,TRBV12-3/TRBV12-4,TRBJ1-1,few,TGTGCCAGCAGTTTACAACTGGGGATGAACACTGAAGCTTTCTTT,CASSLQLGMNTEAFF
-,TRBV12-3/TRBV12-4,TRBJ2-5,few,TGTGCCAGCAGAAGACTAGGAGGTCAAGAGACCCAGTACTTC,CASRRLGGQETQYF
TRBD2,TRBV29-1,TRBJ2-3,few,TGCAGCGTTGGGCGGGAGGGCCTCACAGATACGCAGTATTTT,CSVGREGLTDTQYF
TRBD2,TRBV12-3/TRBV12-4,TRBJ2-1,few,TGTGCCAGCAGGTGGACTAGCGGGGGTTATGAGCAGTTCTTC,CASRWTSGGYEQFF
TRBD1,TRBV27,TRBJ2-7,few,TGTGCCAGCAGTTTCAGGACAGGGGACGAGCAGTACTTC,CASSFRTGDEQYF
TRBD1,TRBV5-6,TRBJ1-1,-,TGTGCCAGCAGCTTCAGGGGGCGCGGGGGAGCTTTCTTT,CASSFRGRGGAFF
-,TRBV6-5,TRBJ2-5,many,TGTGCCAGCAGGTCCCTCGAGGGGGGTAAAGAGACCCAGTACTTC,CASRSLEGGKETQYF
TRBD1,TRBV7-8,TRBJ2-7,-,TGTGCCAGCAGCGCCGGGACAGTGCTCACCTACGAGCAGTACTTC,CASSAGTVLTYEQYF
-,TRBV28,TRBJ1-2,-,TGTGCCAGCAGTTTATTAGGCGTTGACACCAAGACCTATGGCTACACCTTC,CASSLLGVDTKTYGYTF
-,TRBV7-9,TRBJ2-7,-,TGTGCCAGCAGCTTTCCCCCAGCGTCCTACAATGAGCAGTACTTC,CASSFPPASYNEQYF
-,TRBV6-1,TRBJ2-1,-,TGTGCCGCTAGGGGTTTTTACAATGAGCAGTTCTTC,CAARGFYNEQFF